This T cell receptor (beta chain) was recorded in a study of cytomegalovirus exposure and HLA in healthy donors. Findings and caveats of the study: When presence/absence was analysed, sequencing depth was taken to be roughly uniform across donors.

The V gene lost 2 bases and the J gene lost 3 bases, with 7 bases spanning the gap. Germline loops: CDR1 SGHVS, CDR2 FQNEAQ. This CDR3 is built from 13 residues. On this clone: The antigen remains unidentified.

The study ran its PCR with 60 Vbeta and 13 Jbeta primers. Assay: immunoSEQ multiplex PCR; the TCRdb copy retains only in-frame clones and omits some. The sample contains 150,000 or so clones, 80% of which appear only once. This chain joins TRBV7-8 and TRBJ1-1; D call uncertain. The sequence derives from a woman between 50 and 59 years old in good health and CMV-seropositive. Source material: PBMCs. CDR3 coding DNA: TGTGCCAGCAGCTTAAGCTTGGACACTGAAGCTTTCTTT. Protein product: CASSLSLDTEAFF. Drawing the rest from reference TRBV7-8 and TRBJ1-1, the complete variable domain is GAGVSQSPRYKVAKRGQDVALRCDPISGHVSLFWYQQALGQGPEFLTYFQNEAQLDKSGLPSDRFFAERPEGSVSTLKIQRTQQEDSAVYLCASSLSLDTEAFFGQGTRLTVV.